These 23 T cell receptor beta chains originate from one sample sequenced in a study of T cell repertoires in cytomegalovirus infection. For these receptors, no antigen is known. TCRdb ran MiXCR on the reads and lists one entry per CDR3 protein. Altogether a few hundred thousand distinct CDR3 sequences are present, 35% to 50% being singletons, with the ten largest covering around 46%. Sequencing was performed on cultured PBMCs, taken from culture after CMV antigen stimulation. All receptors derive from a human donor in good health (CMV status not recorded). Some clones in this sample may be carry-over from other donors' samples.

This clonotype was detected only a few times. V and J are TRBV7-8 and TRBJ2-2; D remains ambiguous. The germline V gene has CDR1 SGHVS and CDR2 FQNEAQ. With 5 bases removed from V and 6 bases from J, the gap between germline ends came to 7 bases. CDR3 size: 12 residues. The CDR3 protein is CASSAHSGELFF. The CDR3, as DNA: TGTGCCAGCAGCGCCCACTCCGGGGAGCTGTTTTTT.

The rearrangement links TRBV11-2 to TRBJ2-1; D remains unclear. This CDR3 comprises 14 residues. Germline CDR1 is SGHAT and CDR2 is FQNNGV. V was clipped by 3 bases and J by 0 bases, with 6 bases between them. The CDR3 sequence: CASSFMLSYNEQFF. CDR3 nucleotide sequence: TGTGCCAGCAGCTTTATGCTCTCCTACAATGAGCAGTTCTTC.

The chain links TRBV2 to TRBJ2-1; 9 bases map to TRBD2. This CDR3 region has 15 residues. Germline CDR1 SNHLY, CDR2 FYNNEI. The V segment lost 8 bases and the J segment 0 bases; nucleotides outside the gene matches: 5. The CDR3 nucleotides read TGTGCCAGCGGTAGCGGGAGTTACTCCTACAATGAGCAGTTCTTC. Translation gives CASGSGSYSYNEQFF.

This clonotype was recorded a few times. The V call is TRBV7-2, the J call TRBJ2-3, with D possibly matching TRBD2 (6 bases). CDR3 size: 17 residues. Trimming removed 2 bases from V and 1 base from J, with 16 bases in between. Germline lookup yields CDR1 SGHTA and CDR2 FQGNSA. DNA for the CDR3: TGTGCCAGCAGCTTACTAAGCACTAGCAGACGCACAGATACGCAGTATTTT. Translation gives CASSLLSTSRRTDTQYF.

The V call is TRBV7-6, the J call TRBJ2-5, with TRBD1 identical over 7 bases. The CDR3 has 14 residues. Germline V gene data show CDR1 as SGHVS and CDR2 as FNYEAQ. The junction had 5 bases not matched to a gene; V was cut back by 5 bases and J by 2 bases. Written as DNA, the CDR3 is TGTGCCAGCAGCCAAGGGGGCTGGCAAGAGACCCAGTACTTC. Encoded protein: CASSQGGWQETQYF. The full variable domain, its missing parts supplied by reference TRBV7-6 and TRBJ2-5, is GAGVSQSPRYKVTKRGQDVALRCDPISGHVSLYWYRQALGQGPEFLTYFNYEAQQDKSGLPNDRFSAERPEGSISTLTIQRTEQRDSAMYRCASSQGGWQETQYFGPGTRLLVL.

This clonotype was detected a few times. The junction departs from germline at one end; a sequencing error may be responsible. The rearrangement uses TRBV7-6 and TRBJ2-4; D is uncertain. CDR3 length equals 8 residues. The germline gives CDR1 SGHVS, CDR2 FNYEAQ. The CDR3 spells CASSHSGF. As DNA, the CDR3 is TGTGCCAGCAGCCACTCTGGGTTC.

This clonotype has more than one count but fewer than ten. J is TRBJ2-1 and V is TRBV7-8, with D tentatively TRBD2 (6 bases). V was shortened by 8 bases and J by 0 bases, with 17 bases between the two germline ends. CDR3 length equals 16 residues. Germline V gene sequence: CDR1 SGHVS, CDR2 FQNEAQ. CDR3 residues: CASGDSRGLSYNEQFF. In nucleotides, the CDR3 is TGTGCCAGCGGGGACTCTAGGGGACTCTCCTACAATGAGCAGTTCTTC.

V gene TRBV28 combines with J gene TRBJ2-5; 12 nucleotides align to TRBD2. J was trimmed by 11 bases and V by 8 bases; bases with no gene match: 12. The V gene's germline CDR1 is MDHEN and CDR2 SYDVKM. The CDR3 has 14 residues. CDR3: CASLRGTSGQGQYF. The CDR3 bases are TGTGCCAGCCTTAGGGGGACTAGCGGGCAGGGGCAGTACTTC. Full variable domain (missing parts from reference TRBV28 and TRBJ2-5): DVKVTQSSRYLVKRTGEKVFLECVQDMDHENMFWYRQDPGLGLRLIYFSYDVKMKEKGDIPEGYSVSREKKERFSLILESASTNQTSMYLCASLRGTSGQGQYFGPGTRLLVL.

This clonotype was counted only a few times. The chain couples TRBV7-2 to TRBJ1-2, with TRBD1 matching over 8 bases. The CDR3 is made up of 17 amino acids. CDR1 is SGHTA and CDR2 is FQGNSA in the germline V gene. The junction had 19 bases not matched to a gene; V was cut back by 5 bases and J by 8 bases. In DNA, the CDR3 is TGTGCCAGCAGCAAAGACAGGGGTTCCCTCTCGGCTTACGGCTACACCTTC. The encoded protein is CASSKDRGSLSAYGYTF.

V and J are TRBV20-1 and TRBJ1-6; D is uncertain. The CDR3 is made up of 15 amino acids. Trimming shortened V by 1 base and J by 10 bases, and 17 bases separated the two germline ends. CDR1 DFQATT and CDR2 SNEGSKA come from the germline V gene (reference sequence). The CDR3 region is CSARVETYFESPLHF. The CDR3 DNA reads as TGCAGTGCTAGAGTCGAGACCTACTTCGAGTCACCCCTCCACTTT.

This clonotype was observed a few times. The V call is TRBV11-2, the J call TRBJ2-2, with 7 bases matching TRBD2. V dropped 7 bases and J dropped 1; count of bases not matched to a gene: 6. Germline assignment: CDR1 SGHAT and CDR2 FQNNGV. This CDR3 comprises 15 residues. CDR3 nucleotide sequence: TGTGCCAGCACTAGCGGAGTGGGGAACACCGGGGAGCTGTTTTTT. As protein: CASTSGVGNTGELFF.

This clonotype showed up many times. The V gene is TRBV6-2 or TRBV6-3, the J gene TRBJ1-4; D ambiguous. Trimming shortened V by 6 bases and J by 1 base, and 15 bases separated the two germline ends. Germline V gene lookup returns CDR1 MNHEY and CDR2 SVGEGT. The CDR3 extends over 16 amino acids. The CDR3 region has the DNA TGTGCCAGCAGCCAACGGACGGGAGGAACTAATGAAAAACTGTTTTTT. It translates to CASSQRTGGTNEKLFF.

This clonotype was counted a few times. The chain is built from TRBV9 and TRBJ2-3; perhaps TRBD2 as D (5 bases). Trimming took 4 bases from V and 9 from J, leaving 12 bases between them. In germline, CDR1 is SGDLS, CDR2 YYNGEE. The CDR3 spans 12 residues. The CDR3 sequence: CASSSPPGTQYF. The CDR3 bases are TGTGCCAGCAGCTCACCCCCGGGAACGCAGTATTTT.

The J gene is TRBJ2-6, the V gene TRBV18; D remains ambiguous. Germline loops: CDR1 KGHSH, CDR2 LQKENI. The CDR3 runs 15 residues. The V end was cut by 3 bases, the J end by 4 bases, with 10 bases between. The CDR3 nucleotides read TGTGCCAGCTCACCTGGCTTCGGGGGGGCCAACGTCCTGACTTTC. This gives the protein CASSPGFGGANVLTF. The complete variable domain, with remaining parts taken from reference TRBV18 and TRBJ2-6, reads NAGVMQNPRHLVRRRGQEARLRCSPMKGHSHVYWYRQLPEEGLKFMVYLQKENIIDESGMPKERFSAEFPKEGPSILRIQQVVRGDSAAYFCASSPGFGGANVLTFGAGSRLTVL.

V is TRBV27 and J is TRBJ1-4; the match to TRBD1 covers 9 bases. With V trimmed by 9 bases and J by 10 bases, 12 bases remained unmatched. Germline V gene data show CDR1 as MNHEY and CDR2 as SMNVEV (reference sequence). The CDR3 consists of 14 residues. CDR3 in amino acids: CARRSGTGSTKLFF. Written as DNA, the CDR3 is TGTGCCAGAAGATCCGGGACAGGGTCTACAAAACTGTTTTTT.

The V gene is TRBV7-6, the J gene TRBJ2-1; D possibly uses TRBD1 or TRBD2 (5 bases each). The ends were cut back, 0 bases at V and 3 bases at J, with 9 bases in the middle. CDR1 SGHVS and CDR2 FNYEAQ come from the germline V gene. CDR3 size: 15 residues. The CDR3 bases are TGTGCCAGCAGCTTAGCGTTGAGGGGCTACAATGAGCAGTTCTTC. This codes for CASSLALRGYNEQFF. The whole variable domain, remainder taken from reference TRBV7-6 and TRBJ2-1, is GAGVSQSPRYKVTKRGQDVALRCDPISGHVSLYWYRQALGQGPEFLTYFNYEAQQDKSGLPNDRFSAERPEGSISTLTIQRTEQRDSAMYRCASSLALRGYNEQFFGPGTRLTVL.

This clonotype was seen a few times. The chain carries TRBV7-2 and TRBJ2-7; 7 bases line up with TRBD2. Germline CDR1 reads SGHTA; CDR2 reads FQGNSA. This CDR3 comprises 18 residues. V was pared by 5 bases and J by 2 bases, with 18 bases of the junction left unmatched. The CDR3: CASSLYPTSQITPYEQYF. The CDR3 region has the DNA TGTGCCAGCAGCCTCTACCCGACTAGCCAAATAACCCCCTACGAGCAGTACTTC.

This clonotype was counted a few times. The chain uses TRBV7-8 and TRBJ1-5; 7 bases are shared with TRBD1. The V gene end was trimmed by 5 bases and the J gene end by 7 bases; junction bases not matched to a gene: 11. The V gene's germline CDR1 is SGHVS and CDR2 FQNEAQ. CDR3 length equals 15 residues. CDR3 sequence: CASSLYTGAGQPQHF. The CDR3 bases are TGTGCCAGCAGCCTATACACAGGGGCCGGACAGCCCCAGCATTTT.

There are many counts of this clonotype. The rearrangement joins TRBV7-2 to TRBJ1-6; D is perhaps TRBD1 (6 bases). CDR1 is SGHTA and CDR2 is FQGNSA in the germline V gene. This CDR3 has 13 residues. Trimming shortened V by 5 bases and J by 7 bases, and 9 bases separated the two germline ends. In DNA, the CDR3 is TGTGCCAGCAGCCCCGGGACAAATTCACCCCTCCACTTT. It is translated as CASSPGTNSPLHF.

This clonotype was detected once. The chain links TRBV6-5 to TRBJ2-3, with D maybe TRBD2 (6 bases). V lost 0 bases and J 0 bases, leaving 16 bases between the germline ends. Germline CDR1 MNHEY, CDR2 SVGAGI. The CDR3 is 18 residues long. CDR3 sequence reads: CASSYSNWRGRSTDTQYF. CDR3 coding DNA: TGTGCCAGCAGTTACTCGAATTGGCGAGGGAGGAGCACAGATACGCAGTATTTT.

This chain joins TRBV12-3 or TRBV12-4 and TRBJ2-1; D gene unclear. V was clipped by 7 bases and J by 6 bases, with 10 bases between them. This CDR3 is 12 amino acids long. The CDR3 nucleotides read TGTGCCAGCACCCAGGTGGGCAATGAGCAGTTCTTC. This codes for CASTQVGNEQFF.

This clonotype was detected a few times. This rearrangement joins TRBV6-6 to TRBJ1-5, with 7 bases identical to TRBD1. CDR3 size: 19 residues. Germline CDR1 is MNHNY and CDR2 is SVGAGI (reference sequence). Germline trimming cut 4 bases from V and 4 bases from J; bases unmatched to any gene: 19. This CDR3 reads CASSSDSRQGPGWNQPQHF. For the CDR3, the DNA is TGTGCCAGCAGTTCGGACTCGCGACAGGGTCCGGGTTGGAATCAGCCCCAGCATTTT.

The CDR3 DNA reads TGTGCCAGCAGTTCGGCAGGGGGCCTACGAGAGACCCAGTACTTC. This gives the protein CASSSAGGLRETQYF. The chain joins TRBV28 to TRBJ2-5; 8 bases fit TRBD1. CDR1 is MDHEN, CDR2 SYDVKM, per germline. V lost 4 bases to trimming and J lost 4 bases; unmatched junction nucleotides: 8. The CDR3 length is 15 residues.